One sample yielded the 24 T cell receptor beta chains listed below, sequenced in a study of beta chain features in type 1 diabetes. The authors reverse transcribed all of the isolated RNA, so sequencing captured expressed TCRB transcripts. The table came from immunoSEQ multiplex PCR; TCRdb's copy has only in-frame clones and leaves some out. This sample yields 810,000 or so clones, of which 17% are seen a single time; around 0.02% belongs to the top ten. Sequencing was performed on naive CD4+ T cells from blood. The source is a woman younger than 30 in good health.

This clone was observed a handful of times. The genes are TRBV28 and TRBJ2-7, with 8 nucleotides matching TRBD2. The CDR3 spans 14 residues. The germline V gene encodes CDR1 MDHEN and CDR2 SYDVKM. V lost 7 bases, J lost 0 bases, and 5 bases stayed unmatched. For the CDR3, the DNA is TGTGCCAGCATGGGAAGCGGGAGCTCCTACGAGCAGTACTTC. Amino acids: CASMGSGSSYEQYF.

This clone appeared a few times. The rearrangement joins TRBV6-4 to TRBJ2-5; 7 bases are a match to TRBD2. Germline-derived CDR1 and CDR2 are MRHNA and SNTAGT. The CDR3 covers 13 residues. V gave up 5 bases and J gave up 1 base; unmatched junction bases: 1. The CDR3 loop is CASSREVQETQYF. The CDR3 bases are TGTGCCAGCAGTCGGGAGGTCCAAGAGACCCAGTACTTC.

This clone was counted a few times. The chain employs TRBV7-2 and TRBJ1-5; TRBD1 might be the D (6 bases). The CDR3 is 15 amino acids. CDR1 and CDR2 from the germline V gene are SGHTA and FQGNSA. Trimming removed 5 bases from V and 3 bases from J, with 14 bases in between. CDR3 amino acids: CASSPGTSTNQPQHF. DNA for the CDR3: TGTGCCAGCAGCCCCGGGACATCGACCAATCAGCCCCAGCATTTT.

The chain combines TRBV6-5 with TRBJ2-3; TRBD2 aligns across 11 bases. V shed 4 bases and J 0 bases; nucleotides not matched to a gene: 3. Germline values: CDR1 MNHEY, CDR2 SVGAGI. The CDR3 has 16 residues. The CDR3 here is CASSWGLAASTDTQYF. The CDR3 nucleotides are TGTGCCAGCAGTTGGGGACTAGCGGCTAGCACAGATACGCAGTATTTT.

This clone was recorded a few times. The rearrangement joins TRBV5-1 to TRBJ2-3, with TRBD2 identical over 10 bases. The CDR3 runs 17 residues. Germline V gene lookup returns CDR1 SGHRS and CDR2 YFSETQ. Trimming took 1 base from V and 2 from J; bases not matched to a gene: 7. The chain's CDR3 is CASSLSPGTSDTDTQYF. DNA for the CDR3: TGCGCCAGCAGCTTGTCTCCCGGGACTAGCGACACAGATACGCAGTATTTT. The whole variable domain, remainder taken from reference TRBV5-1 and TRBJ2-3, is KAGVTQTPRYLIKTRGQQVTLSCSPISGHRSVSWYQQTPGQGLQFLFEYFSETQRNKGNFPGRFSGRQFSNSRSEMNVSTLELGDSALYLCASSLSPGTSDTDTQYFGPGTRLTVL.

The chain couples TRBV9 to TRBJ2-4; D is uncertain. Trimming pared 4 bases from V and 7 bases from J, leaving 12 bases between. Per the germline V gene, CDR1 is SGDLS and CDR2 is YYNGEE. CDR3 length equals 13 residues. The CDR3 nucleotides read TGTGCCAGCAGCTTAGGAGTGGGGAACATTCAGTACTTC. Its translation is CASSLGVGNIQYF.

This clone has more than one count but fewer than ten. This sequence joins TRBV7-3 and TRBJ2-3, with D possibly matching TRBD2 (5 bases). V dropped 0 bases and J dropped 6 bases, with 19 bases sitting between them. CDR3 length: 17 residues. Per germline, CDR1 SGHTA and CDR2 FQGTGA. In nucleotides, the CDR3 is TGTGCCAGCAGCTTAACCCCCCGGGGAGCTGGACGGGATACGCAGTATTTT. Its protein is CASSLTPRGAGRDTQYF.

Remarks on this clone: Additional DNA sequences in this sample encode the identical CDR3. This rearrangement joins TRBV6-5 to TRBJ2-7; D not certain. CDR3 length: 11 amino acids. Germline CDR1 reads MNHEY; CDR2 reads SVGAGI. V shed 6 bases and J shed 3 bases, with 6 bases lying between them. This chain's CDR3 is CASRTSYEQYF. Here the CDR3 DNA reads TGTGCCAGCAGAACAAGCTACGAGCAGTACTTC.

The sample holds a few counts of this clone. This sequence joins TRBV6-6 and TRBJ2-7; unclear D gene. The CDR3 covers 16 residues. V lost 1 base and J lost 6, with 19 bases in between. Germline V gene data show CDR1 as MNHNY and CDR2 as SVGAGI (reference sequence). The CDR3 DNA sequence: TGTGCCAGCAGTTACTTTGCGGCGAGGAAGTCGGGCGAGCAGTACTTC. As protein: CASSYFAARKSGEQYF.

This clone was seen a few times. The chain couples TRBV27 to TRBJ1-1, with a tentative D call TRBD1 (5 bases). There are 14 residues in the CDR3. Germline CDR1 reads MNHEY; CDR2 reads SMNVEV (reference sequence). Trimming removed 5 bases from V and 6 bases from J, with 16 bases in between. The CDR3, as DNA: TGTGCCAGCAGTCCAATAACAGGAAGGGCTGAAGCTTTCTTT. Its translation: CASSPITGRAEAFF.

The chain combines TRBV7-2 with TRBJ2-7; 8 nucleotides align to TRBD1. The CDR3 length is 15 residues. Looked up from germline, CDR1 is SGHTA and CDR2 is FQGNSA. With 5 bases clipped from V and 2 bases from J, the junction kept 8 bases outside the gene matches. The CDR3 reads CASSDIQGGTYEQYF. CDR3 in DNA: TGTGCCAGCAGCGACATACAGGGGGGAACCTACGAGCAGTACTTC.

CDR3 residues: CASSLSPLTEAFF. In DNA form, the CDR3 reads TGTGCCAGCAGCTTATCACCTCTAACTGAAGCTTTCTTT. The rearrangement links TRBV7-3 to TRBJ1-1; no firm D call. The CDR3 has 13 amino acids. V was clipped by 2 bases and J by 5 bases, with 9 bases between them. CDR1 is SGHTA and CDR2 is FQGTGA in the germline V gene.

This clone appeared a few times. This chain connects TRBV18 to TRBJ2-1; D ambiguous. The CDR3 sequence is 15 residues long. The germline V gene encodes CDR1 KGHSH and CDR2 LQKENI. V dropped 1 base and J dropped 6 bases, with 13 bases sitting between them. For the CDR3, the DNA is TGTGCCAGCTCACCACTGGGTACGGTGGCCAATGAGCAGTTCTTC. It codes for CASSPLGTVANEQFF.

The chain is built from TRBV19 and TRBJ1-5, with 9 bases identical to TRBD1. V lost 5 bases, J lost 0 bases, and 11 bases stayed unmatched. This CDR3 has 18 residues. Germline V lookup: CDR1 LNHDA, CDR2 SQIVND (reference sequence). CDR3 residues: CASSGEIQGAYSNQPQHF. The CDR3 bases are TGTGCCAGTAGTGGCGAAATACAGGGGGCGTATAGCAATCAGCCCCAGCATTTT. The full variable domain, in which reference TRBV19 and TRBJ1-5 provide the parts outside the CDR3, is DGGITQSPKYLFRKEGQNVTLSCEQNLNHDAMYWYRQDPGQGLRLIYYSQIVNDFQKGDIAEGYSVSREKKESFPLTVTSAQKNPTAFYLCASSGEIQGAYSNQPQHFGDGTRLSIL.

The chain links TRBV7-2 to TRBJ1-2; D gene unclear. The V gene's germline CDR1 is SGHTA and CDR2 FQGNSA. This CDR3 comprises 14 residues. V was clipped by 2 bases and J by 2 bases, with 9 bases between them. CDR3 DNA: TGTGCCAGCAGCTTAAGCTTTAGGAACTATGGCTACACCTTC. Translated: CASSLSFRNYGYTF.

This clone was found a few times. This chain uses TRBV10-3 with TRBJ2-3, with D possibly TRBD1 on 5 matching bases. V was cut by 3 bases and J by 4 bases, with 11 bases left in between. The CDR3 spans 14 residues. CDR1 ENHRY and CDR2 SYGVKD come from the germline V gene. Here the CDR3 reads CAISDPQGADTQYF. The CDR3 nucleotides are TGTGCCATCAGTGATCCCCAGGGTGCAGATACGCAGTATTTT.

This clone was counted between two and nine times. The chain uses TRBV29-1 and TRBJ2-6, with 11 bases aligning to TRBD2. The V segment lost 3 bases and the J segment 0 bases; nucleotides outside the gene matches: 4. Germline V CDR1 and CDR2: SQVTM, ANQGSEA. The CDR3 runs 17 residues. In DNA, the CDR3 is TGCAGCGTTGAGTCGGGACTAGCGGACTCTGGGGCCAACGTCCTGACTTTC. Translation: CSVESGLADSGANVLTF.

This clone was observed a few times. The rearrangement joins TRBV10-3 to TRBJ2-7; D is ambiguous. From germline, CDR1 is ENHRY and CDR2 SYGVKD. Deletions cut 7 bases from V and 2 bases from J, with 12 bases between. The CDR3 runs 13 residues. Here the CDR3 reads CAIIVRCTYEQYF. CDR3 nucleotide sequence: TGTGCCATCATCGTCAGATGTACCTACGAGCAGTACTTC.

The J gene is TRBJ1-4, the V gene TRBV29-1; 10 nucleotides line up with TRBD1. With V trimmed by 2 bases and J by 8 bases, 5 bases remained unmatched. Germline assignment: CDR1 SQVTM and CDR2 ANQGSEA. This CDR3 spans 14 amino acids. The CDR3 DNA reads TGCAGCGTTGAAATAAGGACAGGGGGGGAAAAACTGTTTTTT. It codes for CSVEIRTGGEKLFF.

The chain combines TRBV7-2 with TRBJ1-2; 9 nucleotides line up with TRBD1. This CDR3 comprises 11 residues. CDR1 and CDR2 from the germline V gene are SGHTA and FQGNSA. Germline trimming cut 7 bases from V and 8 bases from J; bases unmatched to any gene: 2. The CDR3 DNA reads as TGTGCCAGCACCACAGGGGGCGGCTACACCTTC. It is translated as CASTTGGGYTF.

This clone was picked up a small number of times. The genes are TRBV11-2 and TRBJ2-5; 8 positions match TRBD2. CDR3 size: 15 residues. V shed 4 bases and J 5 bases; nucleotides not matched to a gene: 9. CDR1 and CDR2 (germline): SGHAT, FQNNGV. The CDR3 DNA reads as TGTGCCAGCAGCTCACCCGAGCGGGGGCTGGAGACCCAGTACTTC. Amino acids: CASSSPERGLETQYF.

The J gene is TRBJ1-1, the V gene TRBV29-1; D remains unclear. The CDR3 sequence is 11 residues long. CDR1 and CDR2 from the germline V gene are SQVTM and ANQGSEA. V lost 5 bases to trimming and J lost 1 base, with 5 bases between them. CDR3 bases: TGCAGCGTTATCCAGAACACTGAAGCTTTCTTT. Its translation is CSVIQNTEAFF.

This chain joins TRBV5-1 and TRBJ2-6; 8 bases line up with TRBD1. CDR1 is SGHRS and CDR2 is YFSETQ in the germline V gene. V trimming: 3 bases; J trimming: 1 base; junction bases outside the gene matches: 0. The CDR3 is made up of 15 amino acids. CDR3 in amino acids: CASSWTGSGANVLTF. The CDR3 DNA is TGCGCCAGCAGCTGGACAGGGTCTGGGGCCAACGTCCTGACTTTC. The variable domain in full, with the rest retrieved from reference TRBV5-1 and TRBJ2-6, is KAGVTQTPRYLIKTRGQQVTLSCSPISGHRSVSWYQQTPGQGLQFLFEYFSETQRNKGNFPGRFSGRQFSNSRSEMNVSTLELGDSALYLCASSWTGSGANVLTFGAGSRLTVL.

The J gene is TRBJ1-2, the V gene TRBV29-1; D is possibly TRBD1 (5 bases). This CDR3 comprises 12 residues. In germline, CDR1 is SQVTM, CDR2 ANQGSEA. V shed 6 bases and J shed 4 bases, with 12 bases lying between them. This chain's CDR3 is CSVGGTVYGYTF. In DNA form, the CDR3 reads TGCAGCGTCGGTGGGACGGTCTATGGCTACACCTTC.